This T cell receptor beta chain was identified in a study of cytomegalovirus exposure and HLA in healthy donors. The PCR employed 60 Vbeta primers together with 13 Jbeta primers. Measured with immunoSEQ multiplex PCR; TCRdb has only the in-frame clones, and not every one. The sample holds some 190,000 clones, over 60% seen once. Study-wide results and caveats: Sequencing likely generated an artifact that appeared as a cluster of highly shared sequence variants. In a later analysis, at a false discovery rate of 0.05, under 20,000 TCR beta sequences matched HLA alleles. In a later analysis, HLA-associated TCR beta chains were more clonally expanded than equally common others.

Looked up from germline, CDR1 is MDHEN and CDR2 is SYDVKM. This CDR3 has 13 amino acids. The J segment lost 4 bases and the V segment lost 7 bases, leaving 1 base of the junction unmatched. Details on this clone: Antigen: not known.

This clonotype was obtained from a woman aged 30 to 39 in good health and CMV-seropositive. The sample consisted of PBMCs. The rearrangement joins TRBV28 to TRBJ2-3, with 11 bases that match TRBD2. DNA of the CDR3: TGTGCCAGCAATAGCGGGGGGGCAGATACGCAGTATTTT. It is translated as CASNSGGADTQYF.